This passage covers 15 T cell receptor beta chains from one sample sequenced in a study of OX40 agonist ivuxolimab in advanced cancers. TCRdb's copy holds only in-frame clones and misses some; the assay was immunoSEQ multiplex PCR. The table shows roughly 82,000 clones, with 70% to 90% occurring only once. Sequencing used CD4+ or CD8+ T cells sorted from blood, obtained in a trial of the OX40 agonist ivuxolimab. These TCRs come from an adult with an advanced solid tumor such as melanoma, head and neck, liver or kidney cancer.

The chain carries TRBV11-2 and TRBJ2-7, with D possibly TRBD1 on 6 matching bases. The V end was cut by 4 bases, the J end by 3 bases, with 16 bases between. This CDR3 has 15 amino acids. Germline CDR1 SGHAT, CDR2 FQNNGV. CDR3 nucleotide sequence: TGTGCCAGCAGCTCCCAACAACAGGGTTTCTACGAGCAGTACTTC. Encoded protein: CASSSQQQGFYEQYF.

Here the CDR3 reads CASSGLAGSTGELFF. DNA for the CDR3: TGTGCCAGTAGTGGGCTAGCGGGGAGCACCGGGGAGCTGTTTTTT. The chain employs TRBV19 and TRBJ2-2, with TRBD2 matching over 9 bases. V lost 5 bases to trimming and J lost 4 bases; unmatched junction nucleotides: 5. The CDR3 length is 15 residues. Germline assignment: CDR1 LNHDA and CDR2 SQIVND (reference sequence).

The chain carries TRBV19 and TRBJ2-1; the D gene is possibly TRBD1 (6 bases). The CDR3 runs 16 residues. Germline V lookup: CDR1 LNHDA, CDR2 SQIVND (reference sequence). V shed 3 bases and J shed 7 bases, with 19 bases lying between them. DNA of the CDR3: TGTGCCAGTAGTATGGGGCGTGGTAGGGGGATGAATGAGCAGTTCTTC. Translated: CASSMGRGRGMNEQFF.

The chain employs TRBV11-2 and TRBJ2-3; the D gene is possibly TRBD2 (6 bases). CDR1 and CDR2 from the germline V gene are SGHAT and FQNNGV. V was clipped by 9 bases and J by 4 bases, with 14 bases between them. The CDR3 spans 13 residues. This chain's CDR3 is CASTRTTSDTQYF. The CDR3 nucleotides read TGTGCCAGTACACGGACTACGTCAGATACGCAGTATTTT.

The gene calls are TRBV19 and TRBJ1-4; maybe TRBD1 (6 bases). The V gene's germline CDR1 is LNHDA and CDR2 SQIVND (reference sequence). Between the trimmed V and J ends, which lost 8 bases and 8 bases, there was a span of 9 bases. CDR3 length: 11 residues. CDR3 sequence: CASRGGEKLFF. In DNA form, the CDR3 reads TGTGCCAGTCGGGGGGGCGAAAAACTGTTTTTT.

The genes are TRBV10-3 and TRBJ2-7; a weak D match, TRBD2 (6 bases). The ends were cut back, 6 bases at V and 4 bases at J, with 16 bases in the middle. The germline V gene has CDR1 ENHRY and CDR2 SYGVKD. This CDR3 has 14 amino acids. CDR3 sequence (DNA): TGTGCCATCAGGGAGGTGGGTGGAGGGTACGAGCAGTACTTC. This codes for CAIREVGGGYEQYF.

The chain links TRBV5-1 to TRBJ2-5, with no clear D. In germline, CDR1 is SGHRS, CDR2 YFSETQ. The CDR3 has 14 amino acids. Trimming took 3 bases from V and 5 from J, leaving 14 bases between them. The CDR3 DNA sequence: TGCGCCAGCAGCTATGGCTCACCCTCGGAGACCCAGTACTTC. Protein sequence: CASSYGSPSETQYF.

In this sample, this clone turned up once. V gene TRBV18 combines with J gene TRBJ2-3, with TRBD1 matching 10 bases. V was pared by 2 bases and J by 6 bases, with 2 bases of the junction left unmatched. The CDR3 runs to 14 residues. The germline CDR1 and CDR2 sequences are KGHSH and LQKENI. The CDR3 DNA reads TGTGCCAGCTCACCAGGGACAGGGGTGGATACGCAGTATTTT. This gives the protein CASSPGTGVDTQYF.

The gene calls are TRBV15 and TRBJ1-6; D gene unclear. This CDR3 comprises 16 residues. Trimming left V 0 bases short and J 3 bases short, with 9 bases between. Germline CDR1 reads LNHNV; CDR2 reads YYDKDF (reference sequence). The CDR3: CATSRDRSSYNSPLHF. DNA for the CDR3: TGTGCCACCAGCAGAGATCGGTCTAGCTATAATTCACCCCTCCACTTT.

The CDR3 DNA reads TGTGCCAGCAGCCTCGGACAGGGTAGGGTCAATGAGCAGTTCTTC. This codes for CASSLGQGRVNEQFF. The chain carries TRBV11-3 and TRBJ2-1, with 8 positions matching TRBD1. This CDR3 region has 15 residues. The V gene's germline CDR1 is SGHNT and CDR2 YENEEA. V dropped 5 bases and J dropped 6; count of bases not matched to a gene: 9. The full variable domain, its missing parts supplied by reference TRBV11-3 and TRBJ2-1, is EAGVVQSPRYKIIEKKQPVAFWCNPISGHNTLYWYLQNLGQGPELLIRYENEEAVDDSQLPKDRFSAERLKGVDSTLKIQPAELGDSAVYLCASSLGQGRVNEQFFGPGTRLTVL.

This clone was seen a single time. The chain couples TRBV23-1 to TRBJ2-1; D is perhaps TRBD1 or TRBD2 (9 bases each). TRBV23-1 is filed as an ORF, its function uncertain. The CDR3 contains 17 residues. CDR3 nucleotide sequence: TGCGCACTGGGAGGACAGGGGTGGACTAGCGCCCACAATGAGCAGTTCTTC. Translated, it gives CALGGQGWTSAHNEQFF.

The chain carries TRBV5-1 and TRBJ1-3; the D gene is possibly TRBD1 (6 bases). The germline CDR1 and CDR2 sequences are SGHRS and YFSETQ. This CDR3 comprises 15 residues. Trimming removed 0 bases from V and 2 bases from J, with 9 bases in between. CDR3 nucleotide sequence: TGCGCCAGCAGCTTGGTCGGGGGGCCTGGAAACACCATATATTTT. Its translation is CASSLVGGPGNTIYF. The full variable domain, in which reference TRBV5-1 and TRBJ1-3 provide the parts outside the CDR3, is KAGVTQTPRYLIKTRGQQVTLSCSPISGHRSVSWYQQTPGQGLQFLFEYFSETQRNKGNFPGRFSGRQFSNSRSEMNVSTLELGDSALYLCASSLVGGPGNTIYFGEGSWLTVV.

The rearrangement links TRBV5-1 to TRBJ2-3, with unresolved D. V shed 2 bases and J shed 5 bases, with 12 bases lying between them. The CDR3 covers 14 residues. Germline CDR1 and CDR2: SGHRS and YFSETQ. In DNA form, the CDR3 reads TGCGCCAGCAGCTTCCGGCCGTCAGGAGATACGCAGTATTTT. Residues: CASSFRPSGDTQYF. The whole variable domain, remainder taken from reference TRBV5-1 and TRBJ2-3, is KAGVTQTPRYLIKTRGQQVTLSCSPISGHRSVSWYQQTPGQGLQFLFEYFSETQRNKGNFPGRFSGRQFSNSRSEMNVSTLELGDSALYLCASSFRPSGDTQYFGPGTRLTVL.

This chain links TRBV7-2 with TRBJ1-2; no definite D call. Trimming removed 5 bases from V and 1 base from J, with 11 bases in between. Germline CDR1 reads SGHTA; CDR2 reads FQGNSA. The CDR3 loop spans 14 amino acids. CDR3 in amino acids: CASSRARGNYGYTF. In DNA form, the CDR3 reads TGTGCCAGCAGCCGAGCCCGGGGTAACTATGGCTACACCTTC.

V is TRBV5-4 and J is TRBJ2-1; 10 bases match TRBD2. The CDR3 has 15 residues. V shed 1 base, J shed 9 bases, and the junction held 7 bases outside the gene matches. In germline, CDR1 is SGHNT, CDR2 YYREEE (reference sequence). CDR3 protein: CASSLLAGEKGEQFF. The CDR3 bases are TGTGCCAGCAGCTTGCTAGCGGGGGAAAAGGGTGAGCAGTTCTTC.